The next 9 T cell receptor beta chains were all read from a single sample in a study of blood T cell repertoires in COVID-19. Assay: immunoSEQ multiplex PCR; the TCRdb copy retains only in-frame clones and omits some. Among about 200,000 clones listed, 86% were seen once. The specimen was PBMCs or T cells enriched from blood (not recorded which). Every receptor here comes from a man in his forties with acute COVID-19.

The chain employs TRBV6-4 and TRBJ2-2; 8 positions agree with TRBD2. V dropped 6 bases and J dropped 4; count of bases not matched to a gene: 10. From germline, CDR1 is MRHNA and CDR2 SNTAGT. The CDR3 is made up of 16 amino acids. CDR3 sequence (DNA): TGTGCCAGCAGCCCTACGGGGGGGGGCGTCACCGGGGAGCTGTTTTTT. Translating gives CASSPTGGGVTGELFF.

By its share, this clone is medium-sized. The rearrangement links TRBV6-5 to TRBJ2-5; 7 positions match TRBD1. The V segment lost 0 bases and the J segment 7 bases; nucleotides outside the gene matches: 8. This CDR3 is built from 15 residues. From germline, CDR1 is MNHEY and CDR2 SVGAGI. The CDR3 loop reads CASSYSPDRAGTQYF. The CDR3, as DNA: TGTGCCAGCAGTTACTCACCTGACAGGGCGGGGACCCAGTACTTC.

This chain links TRBV30 with TRBJ1-1; maybe TRBD1 (5 bases). The CDR3 extends over 12 amino acids. Per germline, CDR1 GTSNPN and CDR2 SVGIG (reference sequence). V was clipped by 5 bases and J by 0 bases, with 7 bases between them. CDR3 residues: CAWGHLNTEAFF. In DNA, the CDR3 is TGTGCCTGGGGACATTTGAACACTGAAGCTTTCTTT. Variable domain in full (rest from reference TRBV30 and TRBJ1-1): SQTIHQWPATLVQPVGSPLSLECTVEGTSNPNLYWYRQAAGRGLQLLFYSVGIGQISSEVPQNLSASRPQDRQFILSSKKLLLSDSGFYLCAWGHLNTEAFFGQGTRLTVV.

This clone was recorded once. The chain carries TRBV12-3 or TRBV12-4 and TRBJ2-1, with D maybe TRBD2 (5 bases). V was cut by 6 bases and J by 4 bases, with 10 bases left in between. This CDR3 contains 13 residues. CDR3 sequence reads: CASRGSRYNEQFF. The CDR3 DNA is TGTGCCAGCAGAGGGAGTAGGTACAATGAGCAGTTCTTC.

V is TRBV29-1 and J is TRBJ1-1; 11 nucleotides match TRBD1. Germline V gene data show CDR1 as SQVTM and CDR2 as ANQGSEA. Trimming took 3 bases from V and 11 from J; bases not matched to a gene: 5. This CDR3 comprises 12 residues. The CDR3 DNA is TGCAGCGTTGAGAGAGGGACAGGGGGGGCTTTCTTT. Its protein product is CSVERGTGGAFF. The variable domain in full, with the rest retrieved from reference TRBV29-1 and TRBJ1-1, is SAVISQKPSRDICQRGTSLTIQCQVDSQVTMMFWYRQQPGQSLTLIATANQGSEATYESGFVIDKFPISRPNLTFSTLTVSNMSPEDSSIYLCSVERGTGGAFFGQGTRLTVV.

The gene calls are TRBV5-1 and TRBJ2-1, with D possibly being TRBD2 (6 bases). Trimming shortened V by 0 bases and J by 4 bases, and 11 bases separated the two germline ends. CDR3 length: 15 residues. Germline CDR1 and CDR2: SGHRS and YFSETQ. CDR3 in DNA: TGCGCCAGCAGCTTGGGAAGCGGGCAATACAATGAGCAGTTCTTC. This encodes CASSLGSGQYNEQFF.

J is TRBJ2-7 and V is TRBV7-2; possible D gene TRBD1, 6 bases. Germline V gene data show CDR1 as SGHTA and CDR2 as FQGNSA. Trimming took off 1 base at V and 7 bases at J, with 14 bases between the two ends. CDR3 length equals 14 residues. Written as DNA, the CDR3 is TGTGCCAGCAGCTTAGATTTCGGGACAAGGGAGCAGTACTTC. It translates to CASSLDFGTREQYF.

This chain joins TRBV10-2 and TRBJ2-2, with D perhaps matching TRBD2 (6 bases). CDR3 length: 15 residues. Trimming pared 0 bases from V and 6 bases from J, leaving 11 bases between. The germline CDR1 and CDR2 sequences are WSHSY and SAAADI. Written as DNA, the CDR3 is TGCGCCAGCAGTGAGTCGAGGGAGGCGGCCGGGGAGCTGTTTTTT. Translation gives CASSESREAAGELFF.

The chain employs TRBV25-1 and TRBJ1-4; D is unclear. The germline V gene encodes CDR1 MGHDK and CDR2 SYGVNS. CDR3 length: 14 amino acids. V lost 6 bases and J 2 bases, leaving 10 bases between the germline ends. Here the CDR3 reads CASRGPSTNEKLFF. CDR3 bases: TGTGCCAGCAGGGGCCCCTCCACTAATGAAAAACTGTTTTTT.